These 24 T cell receptor beta chains were sequenced from one sample in a study of PD-1 blockade in classical Hodgkin lymphoma. The repertoire was sequenced with immunoSEQ multiplex PCR; TCRdb's copy has only in-frame clones and lacks some. This sample has roughly 150,000 clones, with 78% found just once. All patients relapsed after autologous stem cell transplantation, and brentuximab vedotin exposure varied. Sequencing used peripheral blood mononuclear cells (PBMCs), obtained before the second cycle of nivolumab. The receptors were gathered from a human donor with classical Hodgkin lymphoma.

The chain couples TRBV11-2 to TRBJ2-7; possibly TRBD1 or TRBD2 for D (5 bases each). With 5 bases removed from V and 3 bases from J, the gap between germline ends came to 20 bases. This CDR3 has 16 residues. Germline V lookup: CDR1 SGHAT, CDR2 FQNNGV. This CDR3 is CASSQEIWGSGYEQYF. The CDR3 DNA reads TGTGCCAGCAGCCAAGAGATTTGGGGGTCGGGCTACGAGCAGTACTTC.

The rearrangement uses TRBV7-4 and TRBJ2-2; 8 nucleotides agree with TRBD1. Germline V gene lookup returns CDR1 SGHVT and CDR2 SQSDAQ. This CDR3 has 16 amino acids. With V trimmed by 5 bases and J by 3 bases, 8 bases remained unmatched. The CDR3: CASSIRGTGYTGELFF. The CDR3 bases are TGTGCCAGCAGCATTAGAGGGACAGGATACACCGGGGAGCTGTTTTTT.

This chain links TRBV6-5 with TRBJ1-3, with 8 nucleotides matching TRBD1. Germline V lookup: CDR1 MNHEY, CDR2 SVGAGI. Trimming removed 6 bases from V and 4 bases from J; junction bases left unmatched: 5. The CDR3 runs 14 residues. The CDR3 loop is CASRDRDAGNTIYF. In DNA, the CDR3 is TGTGCCAGCAGGGACAGGGACGCGGGAAACACCATATATTTT.

This rearrangement joins TRBV28 to TRBJ1-2; no clear D gene. Germline lookup yields CDR1 MDHEN and CDR2 SYDVKM. The CDR3 consists of 13 residues. Trimming took 2 bases from V and 5 from J, leaving 9 bases between them. The CDR3, as DNA: TGTGCCAGCAGTTTACGAGACTGGTATGGCTACACCTTC. This codes for CASSLRDWYGYTF.

The J gene is TRBJ2-7, the V gene TRBV25-1; the D call may be TRBD1 or TRBD2 (5 bases each). Germline CDR1 is MGHDK and CDR2 is SYGVNS. The CDR3 extends over 14 amino acids. Trimming cost V 6 bases and J 2 bases, with 14 bases left between them. The CDR3 sequence: CASRPTGATYEQYF. The CDR3 DNA sequence: TGTGCCAGCAGGCCCACCGGGGCCACCTACGAGCAGTACTTC.

The genes are TRBV6-5 and TRBJ1-1; no clear D gene. The ends were cut back, 5 bases at V and 9 bases at J, with 16 bases in the middle. The CDR3 totals 13 residues. Germline lookup yields CDR1 MNHEY and CDR2 SVGAGI. The CDR3 region is CASSPIGHSQAFF. In nucleotides, the CDR3 is TGTGCCAGCAGTCCCATAGGGCACTCGCAAGCTTTCTTT.

For this clone: Its ends do not fully match the called genes, so a read error is possible. This rearrangement joins TRBV5-4 to TRBJ2-7, with TRBD1 matching 7 bases. Germline CDR1 and CDR2: SGHNT and YYREEE (reference sequence). The CDR3 is made up of 13 amino acids. The CDR3 DNA reads as TGCGCCAGCAGCCAATACAGGGGCGACGAGCAGTACTTC. Protein product: CASSQYRGDEQYF.

The chain uses TRBV28 and TRBJ1-2, with D unclear. This CDR3 comprises 14 residues. The ends were cut back, 4 bases at V and 4 bases at J, with 13 bases in the middle. CDR1 is MDHEN and CDR2 is SYDVKM in the germline V gene. The CDR3 protein is CASSSDGEGYGYTF. In DNA, the CDR3 is TGTGCCAGCAGTTCCGATGGGGAAGGCTATGGCTACACCTTC.

This clone has only one observation. The chain combines TRBV18 with TRBJ2-7; 11 bases align to TRBD2. The trim removed 2 bases at V and 1 base at J, leaving 16 bases unmatched. Germline V gene sequence: CDR1 KGHSH, CDR2 LQKENI. The CDR3 sequence is 20 residues long. The DNA for the CDR3 is TGTGCCAGCTCACCAAGGGTGAGAACTAGCGGGAGTCAGGGATCCTACGAGCAGTACTTC. This encodes CASSPRVRTSGSQGSYEQYF.

This sequence joins TRBV28 and TRBJ1-1; unclear D gene. In germline, CDR1 is MDHEN, CDR2 SYDVKM. This CDR3 comprises 15 residues. Trimming left V 5 bases short and J 1 base short, with 14 bases between. The CDR3 reads CASSPPTPGNTEAFF. The CDR3 DNA sequence: TGTGCCAGCAGTCCACCGACACCTGGGAACACTGAAGCTTTCTTT.

V gene TRBV7-2 combines with J gene TRBJ1-5; no reliable D call. This CDR3 spans 13 amino acids. Germline V gene data show CDR1 as SGHTA and CDR2 as FQGNSA. The germline V and J ends were trimmed by 5 bases and 7 bases, with 12 bases remaining between them. CDR3 region: CASSRDPEQPQHF. The CDR3 DNA sequence: TGTGCCAGCAGCCGCGACCCCGAACAGCCCCAGCATTTT.

This rearrangement joins TRBV19 to TRBJ1-2, with 7 bases identical to TRBD1. The CDR3 sequence is 13 residues long. V gave up 4 bases and J gave up 8 bases; unmatched junction bases: 7. From germline, CDR1 is LNHDA and CDR2 SQIVND (reference sequence). CDR3 DNA sequence: TGTGCCAGTAGTAAGAACAGGGGTGAAGGCTACACCTTC. It translates to CASSKNRGEGYTF.

The V gene is TRBV19, the J gene TRBJ1-5, with D tentatively TRBD1 (5 bases). The V and J ends lost 5 bases and 2 bases respectively, with 13 bases between them. The CDR3 extends over 15 amino acids. Germline CDR1 LNHDA, CDR2 SQIVND (reference sequence). The CDR3 protein is CASSYDGTGNQPQHF. The CDR3 bases are TGTGCCAGTAGTTACGATGGGACGGGCAATCAGCCCCAGCATTTT.

This chain uses TRBV5-1 with TRBJ1-2; perhaps TRBD1 as D (6 bases). V gave up 4 bases and J gave up 2 bases, with 12 bases separating them. CDR3 length: 14 residues. The V gene's germline CDR1 is SGHRS and CDR2 YFSETQ. Here the CDR3 reads CASSDQGPNYGYTF. The DNA for the CDR3 is TGCGCCAGCAGCGACCAGGGGCCCAACTATGGCTACACCTTC.

This rearrangement joins TRBV7-2 to TRBJ2-7; 14 nucleotides match TRBD2. Trimming removed 3 bases from V and 7 bases from J; junction bases left unmatched: 5. This CDR3 region has 15 residues. Germline V gene sequence: CDR1 SGHTA, CDR2 FQGNSA. The CDR3 DNA reads as TGTGCCAGCAGCTTCCTGGGACTAGCGGGAGAAGAGCAGTACTTC. This sequence encodes CASSFLGLAGEEQYF.

This clone has just one count. The chain uses TRBV7-2 and TRBJ2-7; a possible D gene is TRBD1 (6 bases). Germline CDR1 and CDR2: SGHTA and FQGNSA. The CDR3 sequence is 13 residues long. Trimming removed 5 bases at V and 7 bases at J, with 15 bases between. The CDR3 DNA reads TGTGCCAGCAGCCTCGACAGGCTAGATGAGCAGTACTTC. Translation: CASSLDRLDEQYF.

The V and J genes are TRBV5-5 and TRBJ2-1, with D perhaps matching TRBD1 (5 bases). CDR1 and CDR2 (germline): SGHKS, YYEKEE (reference sequence). The CDR3 totals 13 residues. V lost 2 bases to trimming and J lost 10 bases, with 13 bases between them. CDR3 DNA sequence: TGTGCCAGCAGCTTCCGGGTGGCAGGGGAGCAGTTCTTC. Amino acids: CASSFRVAGEQFF. Full variable domain (outside the CDR3, taken from reference TRBV5-5 and TRBJ2-1): DAGVTQSPTHLIKTRGQQVTLRCSPISGHKSVSWYQQVLGQGPQFIFQYYEKEERGRGNFPDRFSARQFPNYSSELNVNALLLGDSALYLCASSFRVAGEQFFGPGTRLTVL.

The chain uses TRBV9 and TRBJ2-1, with 9 bases that match TRBD2. Trimming at V came to 0 bases and at J to 2 bases, leaving 3 bases not matched to a gene. The CDR3 has 16 residues. CDR1 SGDLS and CDR2 YYNGEE come from the germline V gene. The CDR3 DNA follows: TGTGCCAGCAGCGTAGCGACTAGCGGTCCCTACAATGAGCAGTTCTTC. As protein: CASSVATSGPYNEQFF.

The chain is built from TRBV19 and TRBJ2-7, with D maybe TRBD2 (6 bases). CDR1 LNHDA and CDR2 SQIVND come from the germline V gene (reference sequence). Trimming pared 4 bases from V and 6 bases from J, leaving 16 bases between. This CDR3 contains 14 residues. The CDR3 DNA sequence: TGTGCCAGTAGTACGGGACTCGCTCCTAGCGAGCAGTACTTC. Translated: CASSTGLAPSEQYF.

The table lists this clone with a few counts. The chain recombines TRBV18 with TRBJ1-1, with 9 nucleotides matching TRBD1. Looked up from germline, CDR1 is KGHSH and CDR2 is LQKENI. V lost 4 bases, J lost 6 bases, and 6 bases stayed unmatched. This CDR3 has 14 amino acids. CDR3: CASSRGQGVPEAFF. In DNA form, the CDR3 reads TGTGCCAGCTCACGGGGACAGGGTGTCCCTGAAGCTTTCTTT. Based on the CDR3 plus reference TRBV18 and TRBJ1-1, the full variable domain is NAGVMQNPRHLVRRRGQEARLRCSPMKGHSHVYWYRQLPEEGLKFMVYLQKENIIDESGMPKERFSAEFPKEGPSILRIQQVVRGDSAAYFCASSRGQGVPEAFFGQGTRLTVV.

The chain joins TRBV28 to TRBJ2-5; the match to TRBD1 covers 8 bases. Germline V CDR1 and CDR2: MDHEN, SYDVKM. The junction had 5 bases not matched to a gene; V was cut back by 5 bases and J by 3 bases. This CDR3 comprises 14 residues. CDR3 protein: CASSVRGREETQYF. CDR3 sequence (DNA): TGTGCCAGCAGTGTCAGGGGGCGGGAAGAGACCCAGTACTTC.

This clone was picked up many times. The chain carries TRBV9 and TRBJ2-7, with a possible D match to TRBD1 (7 bases). The CDR3 consists of 12 residues. Trimming took off 7 bases at V and 4 bases at J, with 12 bases between the two ends. Per the germline V gene, CDR1 is SGDLS and CDR2 is YYNGEE. The CDR3 region has the DNA TGTGCCAGCGGACCAGGGGGGTACGAGCAGTACTTC. Protein product: CASGPGGYEQYF.

The V gene is TRBV7-6, the J gene TRBJ2-7; D is unresolved. CDR1 is SGHVS and CDR2 is FNYEAQ in the germline V gene. The germline V and J ends were trimmed by 1 base and 2 bases, with 18 bases remaining between them. The CDR3 is 17 amino acids. CDR3 loop: CASSLDGSFARTYEQYF. The CDR3 nucleotides are TGTGCCAGCAGCTTAGATGGATCCTTCGCTAGGACCTACGAGCAGTACTTC.

This clone was found a few times. The sample contains more than one DNA sequence encoding this CDR3. V gene TRBV19 combines with J gene TRBJ1-1; D remains ambiguous. CDR3 length: 13 residues. Germline-derived CDR1 and CDR2 are LNHDA and SQIVND (reference sequence). V dropped 0 bases and J dropped 6 bases, with 8 bases sitting between them. In DNA form, the CDR3 reads TGTGCCAGTAGTATAGAAAGGATGGCTGAAGCTTTCTTT. Protein: CASSIERMAEAFF.